This T cell receptor beta chain was retrieved from a study of blood T cell repertoires in COVID-19. In the study overall: COVID-19 samples collected from the United States, Italy and Spain covered acute and convalescent phases. From T cells, B-cell-depleted T cells, or PBMCs came the material, which was cDNA or gDNA.

Under the authors' procedure: Reference gene primer amplification gave estimated nucleated cell counts. TCRdb keeps only in-frame clones here, not all; method: immunoSEQ multiplex PCR. Clonal size and the V and J genes are those of that table, whereas D and trimming came from the DNA. The sample lists roughly 20,000 clones, 70% to 90% occurring once. Germline assignment: CDR1 SQVTM and CDR2 ANQGSEA. V shed 6 bases and J shed 4 bases, with 16 bases lying between them. The CDR3 covers 13 residues. The specimen sequenced was peripheral blood. The TCR sequence derives from a human donor with active COVID-19. The donor label of this sample is uncertain. This chain joins TRBV29-1 and TRBJ2-7; D not certain. CDR3 DNA: TGCAGCGTCCCGGGTCTAAATCTGTACGAGCAGTACTTC. It yields the protein CSVPGLNLYEQYF.